There are a few counts of the clone carrying this T cell receptor (beta chain). The data belong to a study of blood T cell repertoires in COVID-19. Study background: The cDNA or gDNA used as material had been derived from T cells, B-cell-depleted T cells, or PBMCs.

V shed 5 bases and J 4 bases; nucleotides not matched to a gene: 8. Germline values: CDR1 KGHSH, CDR2 LQKENI. The CDR3 consists of 15 residues. Authors' processing steps: The assay estimated nucleated cells by amplifying reference gene primers. Assay used: immunoSEQ multiplex PCR; TCRdb lists only in-frame clones, some missing. V and J calls and clone size are copied from that table; D and trimming were computed from the DNA. The sample comprises some 150,000 clones, 80% to 90% of which are singletons, and approximately 1.1% rests with the top ten. The sample was peripheral blood. This TCR was sampled from a man aged 40-50 years with acute or convalescent COVID-19. The rearrangement joins TRBV18 to TRBJ1-3; 7 bases fit TRBD1. The CDR3 sequence: CASSTQTTGGNTIYF. CDR3 DNA sequence: TGTGCCAGCTCAACTCAAACGACAGGGGGAAACACCATATATTTT.